The clone carrying this TCR beta chain was observed at least ten times. Researchers took RNA transcripts and amplified the TCR beta CDR3 regions from them. Initially, a first-round RT-PCR of the TCR CDR3 employed the HTBI primer set. TCRdb itself ran the multiplex PCR reads through MiXCR, one entry per CDR3 protein. The sample has 500,000 to 550,000 distinct CDR3 sequences, roughly 20% seen once. The data belong to a study of T cells in Graves' hyperthyroidism and ophthalmopathy. Per the germline V gene, CDR1 is LNHDA and CDR2 is SQIVND (reference sequence). CDR3 length: 13 residues. The V gene lost 9 bases and the J gene lost 3 bases, with 14 bases spanning the gap.

The chain combines TRBV19 with TRBJ1-2; a weak D match, TRBD1 (5 bases). The sequence was obtained from a young man with Graves' hyperthyroidism. Sequencing was done on a sample of blood. CDR3 sequence: CASSQGTDYGYTF. The CDR3 bases are TGTGCCAGCAGCCAAGGGACGGACTATGGCTACACCTTC.